This T cell receptor (beta chain) appears in the sequencing data of a study of radiotherapy plus CTLA-4 blockade in lung cancer. Across the study: Objective responses emerged in around 18% of patients, and roughly 30% attained disease control.

Each patient with chemo-refractory metastatic non-small-cell lung cancer was treated with focal radiation plus CTLA-4 blockade using ipilimumab. Broader study findings: Response, reportedly, was best predicted by interferon-beta along with early blood T cell clone dynamics. Some TCR clones had been derived from tumors. These clones expanded in peripheral blood after radiotherapy plus ipilimumab.

The CDR3 extends over 17 amino acids. CDR1 is SGHDT and CDR2 is YYEEEE in the germline V gene. The junction had 10 bases not matched to a gene; V was cut back by 1 base and J by 7 bases. Profiled with immunoSEQ multiplex PCR; TCRdb holds only in-frame clones, not every one. The sample has around 130,000 clones, 85% to 90% seen once; the top ten hold under 8%. About this clone: Its antigen is currently unknown.

The receptor was isolated from a human donor with non-small cell lung cancer that progressed on radiotherapy plus ipilimumab. Material: peripheral blood, obtained from a patient treated with radiotherapy plus ipilimumab. The V gene is TRBV5-6, the J gene TRBJ1-5; 11 bases align to TRBD1. The CDR3 is CASSLSRGQGVGQPQHF. The CDR3 nucleotides read TGTGCCAGCAGCTTGAGCAGGGGACAGGGGGTGGGACAGCCCCAGCATTTT.